These 3 T cell receptor beta chains came from one sample sequenced in a study of tumor and adjacent non-tumor tissue in lung cancer. RNA was extracted from bulk tissue without any cell sorting. More than 3 cm separated this lung sample from the edge of the tumor. A modified ARM-PCR protocol with three rounds of nested PCR amplified TCRbeta. From the multiplex PCR reads, TCRdb called clonotypes with MiXCR, one entry per CDR3 protein. Of about 110,000 distinct CDR3 sequences listed, 60% to 80% are singletons. The specimen was distant non-tumor lung tissue. Receptors were obtained from a man aged 60 to 69 with non-small cell lung cancer.

Worth noting for this clonotype: No conserved phenylalanine or tryptophan ends this CDR3, so it is likely a read error. The V and J genes are TRBV29-1 and TRBJ2-1, with D unclear. The CDR3 has 11 residues. CDR1 and CDR2 (germline): SQVTM, ANQGSEA. V lost 7 bases to trimming and J lost 5 bases, with 9 bases between them. CDR3: CSGWSDNEQFL. Here the CDR3 DNA reads TGCAGCGGCTGGAGTGACAATGAGCAGTTCCTC.

Points on this clonotype: One junction end does not reproduce the germline sequence, and a read error may be involved. The CDR3 is CASSRYRGLAEASF. In DNA form, the CDR3 reads TGTGCCAGCAGTAGGTACAGGGGGCTTGCTGAAGCTTCCTTT. V gene TRBV6-1 combines with J gene TRBJ1-1, with 9 bases lining up with TRBD1. CDR3 size: 14 residues. Germline V gene lookup returns CDR1 MNHNS and CDR2 SASEGT.

A single count supports this clonotype. V usage is TRBV4-1 and J usage is TRBJ2-5; D perhaps matches TRBD1 (5 bases). The germline V gene encodes CDR1 MGHRA and CDR2 YSYEKL. Deletions cut 2 bases from V and 2 bases from J, with 12 bases between. This CDR3 region has 15 residues. The CDR3 DNA is TGCGCCAGCAGCCAATACTGGGCAGGGCAAGAGACCCAGTACTTC. Protein sequence: CASSQYWAGQETQYF.